A selection of T cell receptor beta chains follows, all from one sample in a study of T cell responses to AZD1222 COVID-19 vaccine. The method was immunoSEQ multiplex PCR; TCRdb's version includes in-frame clones alone and lacks a portion of them. The data show around 180,000 clones, 88% seen once. The sequenced sample was peripheral blood, obtained 28 days after the second AZD1222 dose. All receptors come from an adult who received the AZD1222 COVID-19 vaccine. CDR3s include the opening cysteine and the closing phenylalanine or tryptophan. The D gene is left open where the match is weak. Clone size is stated in some rows and not others, as once, few, many or a class when expanded.

>TRBD2|NA|TRBV3-1/TRBV3-2|TRBJ2-1
TGTGCCAGCGGGGGACTAGTTGGTAACAATGAGCAGTTCTTC
CASGGLVGNNEQFF
>NA|NA|TRBV4-3|TRBJ2-5
TGCGCCAGCAGCCGACAGGACGGAAACCAAGAGACCCAGTACTTC
CASSRQDGNQETQYF
>NA|few|TRBV3-1/TRBV3-2|TRBJ1-1
TGTGCCAGCAGCCAAATATATGGAGGCTTCCTGAACACTGAAGCTTTCTTT
CASSQIYGGFLNTEAFF
>NA|few|TRBV7-2|TRBJ2-5
TGTGCCAGCAGCTTACAAGAGACCCAGTACTTC
CASSLQETQYF
>TRBD1|NA|TRBV9|TRBJ1-2
TGTGCCAGCAGGACCACAGGGGGCGGCTATGGCTACACCTTC
CASRTTGGGYGYTF
>NA|NA|TRBV28|TRBJ2-5
TGTGCCATAAAGGAACCCAACCAAGAGACCCAGTACTTC
CAIKEPNQETQYF
>TRBD1|NA|TRBV4-1|TRBJ1-4
TGCGCCAGCAGCCAAACGGGGACAGACAGAACTAATGAAAAACTGTTTTTT
CASSQTGTDRTNEKLFF
>TRBD2|NA|TRBV6-5|TRBJ2-5
TGTGCCAGCAGTAGACTAGCGGGATTGGCGGAGACCCAGTACTTC
CASSRLAGLAETQYF
>NA|NA|TRBV5-8|TRBJ1-5
TGTGCCAGCAGCTTGGGCAGGTCGTGGTCCAGCAATCAGCCCCAGCATTTT
CASSLGRSWSSNQPQHF
>NA|few|TRBV2|TRBJ2-1
TGTGCCAGCTCGAGGGGGTACAATGAGCAGTTCTTC
CASSRGYNEQFF
>NA|NA|TRBV24-1|TRBJ1-5
TGTGCCACCAGTGCCCAAGGGGTTCAGCCCCAGCATTTT
CATSAQGVQPQHF
>NA|NA|TRBV6-2/TRBV6-3|TRBJ2-7
TGTGCCAGCAGTCCCACAGGGAGTGGGACCTACGAGCAGTACTTC
CASSPTGSGTYEQYF
>NA|NA|TRBV9|TRBJ2-3
TGTGCCAGCAGCCGCCCCCCTGATACGCAGTATTTT
CASSRPPDTQYF
>NA|NA|TRBV7-2|TRBJ2-6
TGTGCCAGCAGCCTGGGGCCCTCTGGGGCCAACGTCCTGACTTTC
CASSLGPSGANVLTF
>TRBD2|NA|TRBV5-5|TRBJ2-1
TGTGCCAGCAGCTTATCCCCTAGCGGGAGTGTCTACAATGAGCAGTTCTTC
CASSLSPSGSVYNEQFF
>TRBD1|NA|TRBV7-6|TRBJ2-1
TGTGCCAGCAGCTTAGTAACGGGACAGGGTCAGCATGAGCAGTTCTTC
CASSLVTGQGQHEQFF
>NA|NA|TRBV3-1/TRBV3-2|TRBJ1-1
TGTGCCAGCAGCCAAGTATTAGGGGTCACTGAAGCTTTCTTT
CASSQVLGVTEAFF
>TRBD1|NA|TRBV7-8|TRBJ2-7
TGTGCCAGCAGCCCCGGGACAGGGAGGGAGTACTTC
CASSPGTGREYF
>NA|NA|TRBV4-3|TRBJ2-5
TGCGCCAGCAGCCAAGATGGGGGGGCCAAGACCCAGTACTTC
CASSQDGGAKTQYF
>NA|NA|TRBV25-1|TRBJ2-5
TGTGCCAGCAGTGAGTCGGGGGCGGAGACCCAGTACTTC
CASSESGAETQYF
>NA|NA|TRBV25-1|TRBJ1-1
TGTGCCAGCAGGCGGGGGTCCACTGAAGCTTTCTTT
CASRRGSTEAFF
>TRBD1|NA|TRBV27|TRBJ1-3
TGTGCCAGCAGTCTAGGGACAGGGTACGGAAACACCATATATTTT
CASSLGTGYGNTIYF
>NA|NA|TRBV30|TRBJ2-6
TGTGCCTGGAATATTGGGGGCCCCGGGGCCAACGTCCTGACTTTC
CAWNIGGPGANVLTF